This entry features one T cell receptor (beta chain) sequence. Before the COVID-19 pandemic, during about 2011-2018, CD4+ T cells were taken from unexposed donors. The entry originates in a study of CD4 T cells in relation to SARS-CoV-2 and coronaviruses. Clones were sequenced by immunoSEQ multiplex PCR, and TCRdb holds only the in-frame ones, with some missing. The sample has tens of thousands of clones, just over 90% seen once; the top ten hold around 0.25%. Germline V gene data show CDR1 as SGHDT and CDR2 as YYEEEE. The length of the CDR3 is 16 residues. V was clipped by 0 bases and J by 9 bases; unmatched bases: 9.

This TCR derives from a human donor in good health. This sequence joins TRBV5-6 and TRBJ2-1; the match to TRBD2 covers 10 bases. The sequencing input was naive CD4+ T cells from PBMCs. Stated subset: naive CD4+ T cells isolated by negative enrichment. The chain's CDR3 is CASSLVSPSGGFEQFF. For the CDR3, the DNA is TGTGCCAGCAGCTTGGTTTCCCCTAGCGGGGGATTTGAGCAGTTCTTC.